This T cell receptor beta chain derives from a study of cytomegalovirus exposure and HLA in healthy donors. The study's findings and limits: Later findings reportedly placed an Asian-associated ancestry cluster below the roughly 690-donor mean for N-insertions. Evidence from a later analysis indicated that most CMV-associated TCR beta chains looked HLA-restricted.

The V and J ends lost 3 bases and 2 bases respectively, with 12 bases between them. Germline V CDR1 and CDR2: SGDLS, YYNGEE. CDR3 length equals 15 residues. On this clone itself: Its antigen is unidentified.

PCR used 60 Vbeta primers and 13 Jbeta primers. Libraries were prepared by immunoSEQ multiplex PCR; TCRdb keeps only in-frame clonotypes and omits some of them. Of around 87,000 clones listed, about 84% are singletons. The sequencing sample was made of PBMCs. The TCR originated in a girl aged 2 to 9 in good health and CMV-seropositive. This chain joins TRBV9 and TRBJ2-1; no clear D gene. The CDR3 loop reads CASSAVASTYNEQFF. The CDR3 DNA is TGTGCCAGCAGCGCGGTCGCGTCAACCTACAATGAGCAGTTCTTC.